This T cell receptor beta chain stems from a study of PD-L1 blockade in urothelial cancer. Study-level information: Patients, treated from about 2014 onward, received atezolizumab 1,200 mg intravenously every 3 weeks.

The time point is: pretreatment peripheral blood. Samples spanned pretreatment and treatment, with 1 to 8 time points per patient. The investigators introduced synthetic TCR analog templates into each PCR as spikes. Libraries were prepared by immunoSEQ multiplex PCR; TCRdb keeps only in-frame clonotypes and omits some of them. Counted here are under 70,000 clones, more than 80% occurring once; the ten biggest clones make up around 1.5%. The V and J ends lost 1 base and 0 bases respectively, with 6 bases between them. The CDR3 runs 15 residues. CDR1 is SNHLY and CDR2 is FYNNEI in the germline V gene. The chain couples TRBV2 to TRBJ2-2, with D unresolved. This TCR was recovered from a man aged 70 or older with urothelial cancer. The sample consisted of PBMCs, taken around atezolizumab (anti-PD-L1) treatment. This chain's CDR3 is CASSEVYSNTGELFF. In DNA, the CDR3 is TGTGCCAGCAGTGAAGTGTATTCGAACACCGGGGAGCTGTTTTTT.